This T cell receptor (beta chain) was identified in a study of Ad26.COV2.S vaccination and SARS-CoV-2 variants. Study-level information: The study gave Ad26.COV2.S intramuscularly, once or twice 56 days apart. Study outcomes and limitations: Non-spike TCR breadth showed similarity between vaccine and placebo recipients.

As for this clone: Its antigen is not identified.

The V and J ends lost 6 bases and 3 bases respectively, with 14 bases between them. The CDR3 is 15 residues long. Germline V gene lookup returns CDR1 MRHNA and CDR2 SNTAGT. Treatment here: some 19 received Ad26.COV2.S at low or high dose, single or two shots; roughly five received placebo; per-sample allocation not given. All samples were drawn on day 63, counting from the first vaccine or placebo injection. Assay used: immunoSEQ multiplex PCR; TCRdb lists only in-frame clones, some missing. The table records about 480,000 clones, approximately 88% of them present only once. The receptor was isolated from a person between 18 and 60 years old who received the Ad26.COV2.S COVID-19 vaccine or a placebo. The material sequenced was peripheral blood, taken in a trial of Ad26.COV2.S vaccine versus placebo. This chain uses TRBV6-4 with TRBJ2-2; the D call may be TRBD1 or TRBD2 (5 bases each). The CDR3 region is CASRRGEWHTGELFF. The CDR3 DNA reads TGTGCCAGCAGAAGAGGGGAGTGGCACACCGGGGAGCTGTTTTTT.